This TCR beta chain came from a study of T cells in Graves' hyperthyroidism and ophthalmopathy (dated by TCRdb to between 2018 and 2021). Some background on the complete study: To identify TCR V-J signatures that set the groups apart, the researchers used a discovery cohort of about a hundred patients, made up of under 45 with Graves' ophthalmopathy and 55 to 65 with stable Graves' hyperthyroidism. The study also compared thyroid tissue and blood T-cell repertoires from a handful of Graves' hyperthyroidism patients. The paper reports TCR Vbeta CDR3 sequencing of about 140 peripheral blood samples: under 45 ophthalmopathy, over 70 hyperthyroidism and 17 progressor patients. The roughly 94 discovery patients were randomly divided into training and test sets at a 7:3 ratio. After blood sampling, hyperthyroidism patients were treated with methimazole at a starting dose of 30 mg daily, and ophthalmopathy patients were treated with high-dose intravenous methylprednisolone. Prospective prediction of ophthalmopathy was tested in an independent validation cohort of approximately 19 hyperthyroidism patients and 15 to 17 patients who later progressed to ophthalmopathy. Results the study describes overall, beyond this receptor: Most expanded thyroid clonotypes (frequency above 0.001) were also detected in blood, a finding suggesting that blood repertoires may reflect thyroid immune responses. Sample size was not statistically predetermined, and blinding of investigators to group allocation was not performed. A model built on a 13 V-J signature distinguished ophthalmopathy from stable hyperthyroidism, reaching roughly 88% sensitivity and 81.08% specificity in cross-validation and 80%/75% in testing. In validation, the model predicted progression to ophthalmopathy a median of 6.5 months before onset, with roughly 70% sensitivity and roughly 79% specificity.

This clonotype was recorded once. Its recognized antigen is unknown. No base qualities exist here, and no much larger clone lies one base off it. A lone read is weak support. The TCR beta CDR3 regions were amplified from the RNA transcripts. The TCR CDR3 was subjected to a first round of RT-PCR using the HTBI primer set and the Qiagen OneStep RT-PCR kit. A second multiplex PCR round built the libraries, followed by size selection and purification. Sequencing of the libraries was done on an Illumina HiSeq2000 using paired-end 100 bp reads. The published analysis was carried out like this. SOAPnuke was used to process the raw data, removing reads that contained adapters or uncalled bases, had a mean Phred below 15, or lacked an exact match to the constant primer or identifier. COPE v1.2.5 was used to merge the high-quality paired reads, and each unique nucleotide sequence was defined as a clonotype. Clonotypes were aligned to IMGT TRBV, TRBD and TRBJ reference segments using MiTCR v1.1. Only V-J combinations with frequency above 0.0001, covering about 99% of repertoires, were analysed. A TCS score was defined as the ratio of F50 (clonal expansion) to E x V (chaos), with BLOSUM62-based TCRdist applied between CDR3 peptides within each V-J. Welch's t-statistics and random forest reduced several hundred V-J features to fewer than 15, which were used in a naive Bayes classifier (R e1071). The Morisita-Horn index was used to measure how similar the thyroid and blood repertoires were. The raw public reads went through TCRdb reprocessing: fastp at Q25, MiXCR clone calling, in-frame beta chains kept. Identical CDR3 proteins give one entry, which carries the most common genes and DNA. What appears here as the V and J calls and clone size reflects TCRdb's work, not the paper's. In all, the sample holds 660,000 or so distinct CDR3 sequences, and 45% of those were seen once. The ten largest clones take up less than 9% of the sample.

Its CDR3 holds 14 amino acids, cysteine through phenylalanine. Here the CDR3 DNA is all that survives: 42 bases in frame from base 1. V is pruned by 6 bases and J by 4 bases, leaving 11 bases of the junction without a gene match. From a lookup of the germline V gene, CDR1 and CDR2 are SQVTM and ANQGSEA. Patients with uncontrolled infections, other autoimmune diseases, pregnancy or lactation were excluded. Diagnoses were established on the basis of clinical symptoms, serum thyroxine and TRAb, thyroid ultrasound, and orbital computed tomography. Total RNA was extracted with Trizol reagent, and quality was checked on an Agilent 2100 Bioanalyzer.

This sequence was found in an adult man with Graves' disease, either hyperthyroidism or ophthalmopathy (not recorded which). This chain is built from TRBV29-1 and TRBJ1-1; 7 junctional bases match TRBD1. The sequenced material came from peripheral blood or thyroid tissue (not recorded which). The sequenced DNA is TGCAGCGTCGGGACAGCGACGGATAGCACTGAAGCTTTCTTT. Its amino acids are CSVGTATDSTEAFF.